The 23 T cell receptor beta chains given below trace back to one sample, sequenced in a study of cytomegalovirus exposure and HLA in healthy donors. Generated by immunoSEQ multiplex PCR, the TCRdb table keeps only in-frame clones and is missing some. The table lists hundreds of thousands of clones, around 87% of them singletons. Sample: PBMCs. The source of these receptors is a woman in her late teens or twenties in good health and CMV-seropositive.

This chain connects TRBV14 to TRBJ2-5; TRBD2 matches 7 bases. The CDR3 loop spans 16 amino acids. V lost 1 base, J lost 3 bases, and 8 bases stayed unmatched. Germline V gene sequence: CDR1 SGHDN, CDR2 FVKESK. This CDR3 reads CASSQAPRDYKETQYF. In DNA form, the CDR3 reads TGTGCCAGCAGCCAAGCTCCCCGGGACTATAAAGAGACCCAGTACTTC.

The V gene is TRBV2, the J gene TRBJ2-3; D call uncertain. Between the trimmed V and J ends, which lost 2 bases and 0 bases, there was a span of 9 bases. CDR3 size: 15 residues. Germline CDR1 SNHLY, CDR2 FYNNEI. The CDR3 DNA sequence: TGTGCCAGCAGTGAAATCTTATCTAGCACAGATACGCAGTATTTT. It is translated as CASSEILSSTDTQYF.

The rearrangement uses TRBV9 and TRBJ2-3; TRBD2 matches at 8 bases. The V gene end was trimmed by 3 bases and the J gene end by 1 base; junction bases not matched to a gene: 4. Per germline, CDR1 SGDLS and CDR2 YYNGEE. CDR3 length: 15 residues. CDR3 in DNA: TGTGCCAGCAGCGCAACCGGGGGGGGCACAGATACGCAGTATTTT. Translating gives CASSATGGGTDTQYF. The whole variable domain, filled in from reference TRBV9 and TRBJ2-3, reads DSGVTQTPKHLITATGQRVTLRCSPRSGDLSVYWYQQSLDQGLQFLIQYYNGEERAKGNILERFSAQQFPDLHSELNLSSLELGDSALYFCASSATGGGTDTQYFGPGTRLTVL.

This clone has a single count. This chain connects TRBV19 to TRBJ1-5; D is undetermined. The CDR3 contains 13 residues. The germline CDR1 and CDR2 sequences are LNHDA and SQIVND (reference sequence). Trimming left V 3 bases short and J 5 bases short, with 8 bases between. CDR3 amino acids: CASSIQQDQPQHF. For the CDR3, the DNA is TGTGCCAGTAGTATTCAACAAGATCAGCCCCAGCATTTT.

This chain connects TRBV9 to TRBJ1-5; TRBD1 matches at 8 bases. Germline-derived CDR1 and CDR2 are SGDLS and YYNGEE. Losses at the gene ends were 0 bases for V and 3 bases for J; bases not matched to a gene: 2. This CDR3 is 15 amino acids long. CDR3 protein: CASSVGQGHNQPQHF. The CDR3 nucleotides read TGTGCCAGCAGCGTAGGACAGGGGCACAATCAGCCCCAGCATTTT.

The chain couples TRBV27 to TRBJ2-1, with 9 bases fitting TRBD2. The ends lost 0 bases at V and 9 bases at J; junction bases unmatched: 9. Germline V gene sequence: CDR1 MNHEY, CDR2 SMNVEV (reference sequence). CDR3 length: 16 amino acids. CDR3 bases: TGTGCCAGCAGTTTATCGGGCGGGAGGGTTAGCTTTGAGCAGTTCTTC. Encoded protein: CASSLSGGRVSFEQFF.

This chain connects TRBV19 to TRBJ2-1; 8 bases line up with TRBD2. V trimming: 5 bases; J trimming: 7 bases; junction bases outside the gene matches: 7. This CDR3 contains 14 residues. Germline CDR1 LNHDA, CDR2 SQIVND (reference sequence). CDR3 coding DNA: TGTGCCAGTAGTCAAAGCGGGAGTGGAAATGAGCAGTTCTTC. Encoded protein: CASSQSGSGNEQFF.

This clone was picked up one time. The rearrangement links TRBV27 to TRBJ2-1; D is unclear. Per germline, CDR1 MNHEY and CDR2 SMNVEV (reference sequence). Between the trimmed V and J ends, which lost 0 bases and 16 bases, there was a span of 13 bases. The CDR3 loop spans 12 amino acids. The CDR3 loop reads CASSLSLRSIFF. The CDR3 DNA reads TGTGCCAGCAGTTTATCGCTGCGCTCCATTTTCTTC.

The chain has TRBV27 and TRBJ2-6; weak D call: TRBD2 (7 bases). The V and J ends lost 6 bases and 0 bases respectively, with 21 bases between them. The CDR3 is 19 amino acids. Germline assignment: CDR1 MNHEY and CDR2 SMNVEV (reference sequence). This CDR3 reads CASSATSDGGRSGANVLTF. CDR3 DNA: TGTGCCAGCAGCGCCACGTCGGACGGGGGGCGCTCTGGGGCCAACGTCCTGACTTTC.

The V and J genes are TRBV28 and TRBJ2-7; D is perhaps TRBD1 (5 bases). There are 18 residues in the CDR3. Between the trimmed V and J ends, which lost 5 bases and 0 bases, there was a span of 23 bases. CDR1 MDHEN and CDR2 SYDVKM come from the germline V gene. CDR3 nucleotides: TGTGCCAGCAGTACCCAACAAGGGGTAGGGATCTACTCCTACGAGCAGTACTTC. Encoded protein: CASSTQQGVGIYSYEQYF.

V and J are TRBV10-2 and TRBJ1-5; weak D call: TRBD1 (5 bases). The CDR3 length is 15 residues. Deletions cut 6 bases from V and 5 bases from J, with 17 bases between. In germline, CDR1 is WSHSY, CDR2 SAAADI. This CDR3 reads CASSQTVTLDQPQHF. The CDR3 DNA reads as TGCGCCAGCAGCCAGACAGTTACTCTAGATCAGCCCCAGCATTTT.

The chain has TRBV15 and TRBJ1-3, with D tentatively TRBD1 (5 bases). V lost 0 bases and J 2 bases, leaving 8 bases between the germline ends. There are 15 residues in the CDR3. Germline CDR1 reads LNHNV; CDR2 reads YYDKDF (reference sequence). The CDR3 DNA sequence: TGTGCCACCAGCAGAGATTGGGGGGCTGGAAACACCATATATTTT. Its translation is CATSRDWGAGNTIYF.

The chain employs TRBV21-1 and TRBJ1-2; TRBD1 is taken as the D call from the table, unchecked against the DNA. TRBV21-1 is a known pseudogene. This CDR3 spans 15 amino acids. The CDR3 loop is CAVTTGTYIGYGYTF. The CDR3 nucleotides read TGTGCCGTAACCACAGGGACCTACATAGGCTATGGCTACACCTTC.

The chain is built from TRBV6-5 and TRBJ2-7, with TRBD1 matching over 7 bases. The CDR3 spans 13 residues. Germline lookup yields CDR1 MNHEY and CDR2 SVGAGI. V lost 6 bases, J lost 2 bases, and 4 bases stayed unmatched. The CDR3 is CASRIDRAYEQYF. CDR3 DNA sequence: TGTGCCAGCAGGATAGACAGGGCCTACGAGCAGTACTTC.

This chain links TRBV20-1 with TRBJ2-1; weak D call: TRBD2 (5 bases). CDR3 length: 11 residues. V shed 6 bases and J shed 8 bases, with 11 bases lying between them. Germline CDR1 DFQATT, CDR2 SNEGSKA (reference sequence). The CDR3 region is CSAKEAYEQFF. The DNA of the CDR3 is TGCAGTGCCAAGGAGGCCTATGAGCAGTTCTTC.

The V and J genes are TRBV5-1 and TRBJ2-3, with 11 bases that match TRBD2. The CDR3 loop spans 18 amino acids. Per the germline V gene, CDR1 is SGHRS and CDR2 is YFSETQ. V shed 3 bases, J shed 7 bases, and the junction held 16 bases outside the gene matches. The CDR3 sequence is CASSSKRFPGLAVYTQYF. The CDR3 region has the DNA TGCGCCAGCAGCTCCAAAAGGTTTCCGGGACTAGCGGTGTATACGCAGTATTTT.

The V gene is TRBV27, the J gene TRBJ2-1; 9 nucleotides line up with TRBD1. CDR1 MNHEY and CDR2 SMNVEV come from the germline V gene (reference sequence). The V gene end was trimmed by 10 bases and the J gene end by 10 bases; junction bases not matched to a gene: 14. The CDR3 totals 14 residues. The CDR3 DNA is TGTGCCACCACGGCCGGGACAGGGTATTTGGAGCAGTTCTTC. This translates into CATTAGTGYLEQFF.

The chain employs TRBV18 and TRBJ2-7; 7 bases align to TRBD2. This CDR3 has 15 amino acids. Germline V gives CDR1 KGHSH, CDR2 LQKENI. V shed 5 bases and J 2 bases; nucleotides not matched to a gene: 9. CDR3 in amino acids: CASSSLSSGTYEQYF. CDR3 in DNA: TGTGCCAGCTCATCCCTTTCTAGCGGCACCTACGAGCAGTACTTC.

V gene TRBV4-2 combines with J gene TRBJ1-4; 8 nucleotides line up with TRBD1. CDR3 size: 16 residues. The germline CDR1 and CDR2 sequences are LGHNA and YNFKEQ. V was pared by 3 bases and J by 8 bases, with 11 bases of the junction left unmatched. CDR3 loop: CASSQSTPGGAEKLFF. CDR3 coding DNA: TGTGCCAGCAGCCAGTCTACCCCAGGGGGCGCGGAAAAACTGTTTTTT.

This clone has only a few counts. The chain links TRBV15 to TRBJ1-1; the match to TRBD1 covers 8 bases. V was pared by 0 bases and J by 4 bases, with 4 bases of the junction left unmatched. The CDR3 is 15 residues long. Germline values: CDR1 LNHNV, CDR2 YYDKDF (reference sequence). For the CDR3, the DNA is TGTGCCACCAGCAGAGATAAGACAGGGGCCACTGAAGCTTTCTTT. This encodes CATSRDKTGATEAFF.

The chain joins TRBV5-5 to TRBJ1-5, with 7 bases matching TRBD1. CDR3 length: 14 residues. Germline V gene lookup returns CDR1 SGHKS and CDR2 YYEKEE (reference sequence). Losses at the gene ends were 5 bases for V and 3 bases for J; bases not matched to a gene: 5. CDR3 sequence reads: CASSQGVVNQPQHF. In DNA, the CDR3 is TGTGCCAGCAGTCAGGGGGTTGTCAATCAGCCCCAGCATTTT. The complete variable domain, with remaining parts taken from reference TRBV5-5 and TRBJ1-5, reads DAGVTQSPTHLIKTRGQQVTLRCSPISGHKSVSWYQQVLGQGPQFIFQYYEKEERGRGNFPDRFSARQFPNYSSELNVNALLLGDSALYLCASSQGVVNQPQHFGDGTRLSIL.

This chain connects TRBV21-1 to TRBJ2-3; the D call TRBD1 from the table was never checked on the DNA. TRBV21-1 is classified as a pseudogene. This CDR3 comprises 19 residues. CDR3 coding DNA: TGTGCCAGCAGCCGGCGGACAGTCGGGATATCGTCTAGCACAGATACGCAGTATTTT. Residues: CASSRRTVGISSSTDTQYF.

This chain connects TRBV4-1 to TRBJ2-5; 11 bases agree with TRBD2. J was trimmed by 5 bases and V by 4 bases; bases with no gene match: 6. The CDR3 sequence is 15 residues long. The V gene's germline CDR1 is MGHRA and CDR2 YSYEKL. The CDR3 nucleotides read TGCGCCAGCAGCCTAATTGTAGCGGGAGGGGAGACCCAGTACTTC. Translating gives CASSLIVAGGETQYF.